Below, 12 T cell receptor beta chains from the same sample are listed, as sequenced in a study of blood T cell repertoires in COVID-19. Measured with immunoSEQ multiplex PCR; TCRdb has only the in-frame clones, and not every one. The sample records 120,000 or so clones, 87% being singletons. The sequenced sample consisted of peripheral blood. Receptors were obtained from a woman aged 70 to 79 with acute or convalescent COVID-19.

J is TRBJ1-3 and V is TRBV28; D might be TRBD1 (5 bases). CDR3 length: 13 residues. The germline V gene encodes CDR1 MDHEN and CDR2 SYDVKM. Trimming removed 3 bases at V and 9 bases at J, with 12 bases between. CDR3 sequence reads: CASSFGAEGTIYF. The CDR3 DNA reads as TGTGCCAGCAGTTTTGGGGCGGAGGGCACCATATATTTT.

In DNA, the CDR3 is TGCGCCAGCAGTTTTAGACAGGGGCAAGAGACCCAGTACTTC. It specifies CASSFRQGQETQYF. The rearrangement uses TRBV5-1 and TRBJ2-5; 8 bases line up with TRBD1. This CDR3 comprises 14 residues. J lost 2 bases, V lost 5 bases, and 5 bases had no gene match. Germline V gene sequence: CDR1 SGHRS, CDR2 YFSETQ.

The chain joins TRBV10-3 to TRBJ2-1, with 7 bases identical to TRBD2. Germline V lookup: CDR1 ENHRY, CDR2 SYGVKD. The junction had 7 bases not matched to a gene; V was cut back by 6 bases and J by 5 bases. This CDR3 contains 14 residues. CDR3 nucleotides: TGTGCCATCAGCTCCGGCGGGGGAGACAATGAGCAGTTCTTC. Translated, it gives CAISSGGGDNEQFF.

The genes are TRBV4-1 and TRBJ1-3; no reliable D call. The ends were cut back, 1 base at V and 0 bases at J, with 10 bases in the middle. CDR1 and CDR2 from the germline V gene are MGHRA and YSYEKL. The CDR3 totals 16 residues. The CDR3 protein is CASSQGLRSSGNTIYF. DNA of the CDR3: TGCGCCAGCAGCCAAGGGTTGCGAAGCTCTGGAAACACCATATATTTT.

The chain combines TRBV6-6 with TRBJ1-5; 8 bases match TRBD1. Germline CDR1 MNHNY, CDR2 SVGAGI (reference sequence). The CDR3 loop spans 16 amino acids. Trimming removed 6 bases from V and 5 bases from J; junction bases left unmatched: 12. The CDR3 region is CASSISQGGGDQPQHF. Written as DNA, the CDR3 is TGTGCCAGCAGCATATCACAGGGGGGCGGGGATCAGCCCCAGCATTTT.

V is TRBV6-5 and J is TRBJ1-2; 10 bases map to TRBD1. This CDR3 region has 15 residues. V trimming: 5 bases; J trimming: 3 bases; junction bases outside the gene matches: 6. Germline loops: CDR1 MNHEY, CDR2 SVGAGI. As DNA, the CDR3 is TGTGCCAGCAGTCCAAGACAGGGGGCGTACTATGGCTACACCTTC. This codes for CASSPRQGAYYGYTF.

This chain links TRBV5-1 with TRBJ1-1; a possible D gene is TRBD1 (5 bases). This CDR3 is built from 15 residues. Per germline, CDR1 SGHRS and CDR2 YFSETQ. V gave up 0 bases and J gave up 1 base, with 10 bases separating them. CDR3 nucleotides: TGCGCCAGCAGCTTGGTGGGGGGAGGGAACACTGAAGCTTTCTTT. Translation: CASSLVGGGNTEAFF.

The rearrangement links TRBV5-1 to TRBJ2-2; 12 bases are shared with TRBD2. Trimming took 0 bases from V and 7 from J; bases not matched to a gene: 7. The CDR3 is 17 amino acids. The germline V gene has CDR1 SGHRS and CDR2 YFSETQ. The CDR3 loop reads CASSLVPSGGANGELFF. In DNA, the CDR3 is TGCGCCAGCAGCTTGGTTCCTAGCGGGGGGGCCAACGGGGAGCTGTTTTTT.

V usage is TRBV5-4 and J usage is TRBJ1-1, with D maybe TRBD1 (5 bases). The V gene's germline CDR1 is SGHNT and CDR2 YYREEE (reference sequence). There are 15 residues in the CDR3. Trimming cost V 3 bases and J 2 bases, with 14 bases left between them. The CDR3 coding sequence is TGTGCCAGCAGCTACGCCAGGGATCTTAACACTGAAGCTTTCTTT. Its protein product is CASSYARDLNTEAFF.

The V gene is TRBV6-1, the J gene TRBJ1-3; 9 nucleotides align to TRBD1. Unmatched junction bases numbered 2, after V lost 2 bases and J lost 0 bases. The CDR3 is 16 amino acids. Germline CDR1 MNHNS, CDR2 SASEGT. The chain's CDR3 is CASSEPGQGSGNTIYF. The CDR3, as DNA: TGTGCCAGCAGTGAACCGGGACAGGGCTCTGGAAACACCATATATTTT.

In nucleotides, the CDR3 is TGTGCCTGGAGCCGACAGGGGGCCGGCACAGATACGCAGTATTTT. Translation: CAWSRQGAGTDTQYF. The genes are TRBV30 and TRBJ2-3; 10 positions agree with TRBD1. Trimming cost V 3 bases and J 1 base; bases outside gene matches: 4. The CDR3 is 15 residues long. Looked up from germline, CDR1 is GTSNPN and CDR2 is SVGIG (reference sequence). Supplemented by reference TRBV30 and TRBJ2-3, the full variable domain reads SQTIHQWPATLVQPVGSPLSLECTVEGTSNPNLYWYRQAAGRGLQLLFYSVGIGQISSEVPQNLSASRPQDRQFILSSKKLLLSDSGFYLCAWSRQGAGTDTQYFGPGTRLTVL.

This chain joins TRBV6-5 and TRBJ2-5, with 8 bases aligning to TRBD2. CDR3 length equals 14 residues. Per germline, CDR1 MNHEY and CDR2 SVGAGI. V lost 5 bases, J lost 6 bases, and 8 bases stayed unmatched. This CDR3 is CASSPPGGPKTQYF. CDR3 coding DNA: TGTGCCAGCAGTCCGCCGGGGGGGCCGAAGACCCAGTACTTC.